The clone carrying this T cell receptor (beta chain) was recorded only once. Its antigen is not known. V shed 3 bases and J 5 bases; nucleotides not matched to a gene: 3. This CDR3 has 13 amino acids. Germline V gene sequence: CDR1 SGHVS, CDR2 FQNEAQ. The sample originates from a study of cytomegalovirus exposure and HLA in healthy donors. The wider study: According to later analysis, the same platform produced the 120 or so validation and approximately 700 first-cohort repertoires.

General study points: The study flagged about 160 TCR beta chains as cytomegalovirus-associated.

TCRdb's copy holds only in-frame clones and misses some; the assay was immunoSEQ multiplex PCR. The table includes 43,000 or so clones, 80% to 95% detected once. V usage is TRBV7-8 and J usage is TRBJ2-5, with 7 bases matching TRBD1. The TCR sequence derives from a man aged 18 to 35 in good health and CMV-seronegative. Sequencing was done on a sample of PBMCs. In DNA, the CDR3 is TGTGCCAGCAGCTTCGACAGGGACGAGACCCAGTACTTC. Amino acid sequence: CASSFDRDETQYF.